These T cell receptor beta chains were read from a single sample in a study of naive and memory T cell subsets. MiXCR was run by TCRdb on the UMI-ligation and nested PCR reads, yielding one entry per CDR3 protein. The table lists about 99,000 distinct CDR3 sequences, roughly 15% of them singletons, with about 3% in the top ten. Sequencing was performed on naive CD8+ T cells from blood. Receptors were obtained from a human donor in good health. Each CDR3 is given with its conserved first and last residue. The D gene is left open where the match is weak. Clone size is stated in some rows and not others, as once, few, many or a class when expanded.

j_gene: TRBJ2-3
abundance: many
v_gene: TRBV6-5
d_gene: -
CDR3aa: CASSYFSGGQDTQYF
CDR3nt: TGTGCCAGCAGTTACTTTTCCGGGGGCCAAGATACGCAGTATTTT

j_gene: TRBJ2-1
abundance: -
v_gene: TRBV4-3
d_gene: TRBD1
CDR3aa: CASSYTGGAWNEQFF
CDR3nt: TGCGCCAGCAGCTATACAGGGGGCGCGTGGAATGAGCAGTTCTTC

j_gene: TRBJ1-5
abundance: many
v_gene: TRBV4-3
d_gene: -
CDR3aa: CASSQDFDSNQPQHF
CDR3nt: TGCGCCAGCAGCCAAGACTTTGATAGCAATCAGCCCCAGCATTTT

j_gene: TRBJ2-7
abundance: few
v_gene: TRBV27
d_gene: -
CDR3aa: CASMWGPPAHSYEQYF
CDR3nt: TGTGCCAGCATGTGGGGACCCCCAGCCCATTCCTACGAGCAGTACTTC

j_gene: TRBJ2-7
abundance: -
v_gene: TRBV28
d_gene: -
CDR3aa: CASSPDQANDSYEQYF
CDR3nt: TGTGCCAGCAGCCCCGATCAGGCTAACGACTCCTACGAGCAGTACTTC

j_gene: TRBJ2-7
abundance: many
v_gene: TRBV18
d_gene: TRBD2
CDR3aa: CASSPPGGGGLDEQYF
CDR3nt: TGTGCCAGCTCACCACCGGGCGGGGGGGGACTAGACGAGCAGTACTTC

j_gene: TRBJ2-1
abundance: many
v_gene: TRBV4-3
d_gene: -
CDR3aa: CASSYAEDNEQFF
CDR3nt: TGCGCCAGCAGCTATGCGGAAGACAATGAGCAGTTCTTC

j_gene: TRBJ2-5
abundance: few
v_gene: TRBV28
d_gene: TRBD2
CDR3aa: CASSGTSEETQYF
CDR3nt: TGTGCCAGCAGTGGAACTAGCGAAGAGACCCAGTACTTC

j_gene: TRBJ1-5
abundance: -
v_gene: TRBV12-3/TRBV12-4
d_gene: -
CDR3aa: CASSAPGFQPQHF
CDR3nt: TGTGCCAGCAGTGCCCCCGGTTTTCAGCCCCAGCATTTT

j_gene: TRBJ2-7
abundance: -
v_gene: TRBV12-3/TRBV12-4
d_gene: -
CDR3aa: CASSFRTVPYEQYF
CDR3nt: TGTGCCAGCAGTTTTAGGACCGTACCCTACGAGCAGTACTTC

j_gene: TRBJ1-2
abundance: -
v_gene: TRBV18
d_gene: -
CDR3aa: CASGGDGYTF
CDR3nt: TGTGCCAGCGGAGGGGATGGCTACACCTTC

j_gene: TRBJ2-7
abundance: few
v_gene: TRBV5-5
d_gene: -
CDR3aa: CASSWGHEQYF
CDR3nt: TGTGCCAGCAGCTGGGGCCACGAGCAGTACTTC

j_gene: TRBJ2-7
abundance: few
v_gene: TRBV3-1
d_gene: -
CDR3aa: CASSQDVSWAPEQYF
CDR3nt: TGTGCCAGCAGCCAAGATGTGTCCTGGGCACCCGAGCAGTACTTC

j_gene: TRBJ2-1
abundance: -
v_gene: TRBV7-9
d_gene: -
CDR3aa: CASSSDLGGQYNEQFF
CDR3nt: TGTGCCAGCAGCTCCGACTTGGGGGGGCAATACAATGAGCAGTTCTTC

j_gene: TRBJ2-1
abundance: many
v_gene: TRBV29-1
d_gene: -
CDR3aa: CSAVGRPNMANEQFF
CDR3nt: TGCAGCGCCGTGGGGAGGCCGAACATGGCCAATGAGCAGTTCTTC

j_gene: TRBJ2-7
abundance: -
v_gene: TRBV7-9
d_gene: -
CDR3aa: CASSHEGSEQYF
CDR3nt: TGTGCCAGCAGCCACGAAGGGTCCGAGCAGTACTTC

j_gene: TRBJ2-5
abundance: -
v_gene: TRBV12-3/TRBV12-4
d_gene: -
CDR3aa: CASTRELGLGETQYF
CDR3nt: TGTGCCAGCACCCGGGAGCTGGGCCTCGGGGAGACCCAGTACTTC

j_gene: TRBJ2-7
abundance: few
v_gene: TRBV19
d_gene: -
CDR3aa: CASSFGGGVGYEQYF
CDR3nt: TGTGCCAGTAGCTTCGGCGGCGGGGTTGGCTACGAGCAGTACTTC

j_gene: TRBJ1-1
abundance: few
v_gene: TRBV19
d_gene: -
CDR3aa: CASSIGAGAEAFF
CDR3nt: TGTGCCAGTAGTATTGGGGCAGGCGCTGAAGCTTTCTTT

j_gene: TRBJ2-7
abundance: many
v_gene: TRBV10-3
d_gene: TRBD1
CDR3aa: CATMDRYEQYF
CDR3nt: TGTGCCACCATGGACAGGTACGAGCAGTACTTC

j_gene: TRBJ2-6
abundance: many
v_gene: TRBV4-3
d_gene: -
CDR3aa: CASSQTKITLAGANVLTF
CDR3nt: TGCGCCAGCAGCCAAACTAAAATAACGCTGGCTGGGGCCAACGTCCTGACTTTC

j_gene: TRBJ2-7
abundance: few
v_gene: TRBV13
d_gene: -
CDR3aa: CASSLNTGPADEQYF
CDR3nt: TGTGCCAGCAGCTTGAATACTGGGCCAGCAGACGAGCAGTACTTC

j_gene: TRBJ2-3
abundance: few
v_gene: TRBV6-6
d_gene: -
CDR3aa: CASSYLGPNTDTQYF
CDR3nt: TGTGCCAGCAGTTACCTAGGACCGAACACAGATACGCAGTATTTT

j_gene: TRBJ2-1
abundance: -
v_gene: TRBV20-1
d_gene: TRBD2
CDR3aa: CSAARTSGRGLEFF
CDR3nt: TGCAGTGCTGCCCGGACTAGCGGGAGAGGATTGGAGTTCTTC

j_gene: TRBJ1-1
abundance: -
v_gene: TRBV25-1
d_gene: -
CDR3aa: CASSESSITEAFF
CDR3nt: TGTGCCAGCAGTGAATCGTCCATAACTGAAGCTTTCTTT

j_gene: TRBJ2-1
abundance: few
v_gene: TRBV7-9
d_gene: TRBD2
CDR3aa: CASSLSGSYNEQFF
CDR3nt: TGTGCCAGCAGCCTAAGCGGGAGCTACAATGAGCAGTTCTTC

j_gene: TRBJ1-5
abundance: -
v_gene: TRBV7-2
d_gene: -
CDR3aa: CASSLGQVSNQPQHF
CDR3nt: TGTGCCAGCAGCTTAGGGCAGGTTAGCAATCAGCCCCAGCATTTT

j_gene: TRBJ2-1
abundance: -
v_gene: TRBV9
d_gene: -
CDR3aa: CASSAGRNPNEQFF
CDR3nt: TGTGCCAGCAGCGCGGGGAGGAACCCAAATGAGCAGTTCTTC

j_gene: TRBJ2-7
abundance: -
v_gene: TRBV4-3
d_gene: TRBD2
CDR3aa: CASSQDSGRGLEQYF
CDR3nt: TGCGCCAGCAGCCAGGACAGCGGGAGAGGGCTCGAGCAGTACTTC

j_gene: TRBJ2-3
abundance: many
v_gene: TRBV12-3/TRBV12-4
d_gene: -
CDR3aa: CAIDGGVGTDTQYF
CDR3nt: TGTGCCATCGATGGGGGAGTTGGCACAGATACGCAGTATTTT

j_gene: TRBJ2-5
abundance: few
v_gene: TRBV6-6
d_gene: -
CDR3aa: CASSGWETQYF
CDR3nt: TGTGCCAGCAGTGGGTGGGAGACCCAGTACTTC

j_gene: TRBJ2-3
abundance: many
v_gene: TRBV4-3
d_gene: -
CDR3aa: CASSRTGVASSTDTQYF
CDR3nt: TGCGCCAGCAGCCGAACGGGGGTGGCCTCTAGCACAGATACGCAGTATTTT

j_gene: TRBJ2-2
abundance: many
v_gene: TRBV6-1
d_gene: -
CDR3aa: CASRHREYTGELFF
CDR3nt: TGTGCCAGCAGGCACAGGGAGTACACCGGGGAGCTGTTTTTT